This entry features one T cell receptor (beta chain) sequence. Its antigen is currently unknown. The data originate from a study of cytomegalovirus exposure and HLA in healthy donors. General observations from the study: Most TCR sequences showed up rarely, but some public TCRs showed up in many donors. TCR beta V- and J-gene trimming, according to a later analysis, was linked to a missense DCLRE1C variant. Researchers catalogued about 160 TCR beta chains as cytomegalovirus-associated.

V gave up 5 bases and J gave up 5 bases; unmatched junction bases: 8. The germline gives CDR1 MNHEY, CDR2 SMNVEV (reference sequence). This CDR3 contains 15 residues. Primers included in the PCR were 60 Vbeta and 13 Jbeta primers. Per the study methods: The authors later counted 70 million to 80 million unique TCR beta chains, 9.5 million to 13 million of them shared. This table comes from immunoSEQ multiplex PCR, and its TCRdb copy is limited to in-frame clones, with some not included. The DNA was the basis for D and trimming; V, J and clone size are from that table. This table has 150,000 to 200,000 clones, 60% to 80% appearing once.

Source material: PBMCs. The receptor's source is a woman in her fifties or sixties in good health and CMV-seropositive. This chain connects TRBV27 to TRBJ1-4, with TRBD1 matching over 7 bases. CDR3 in amino acids: CASSRMTGWNEKLFF. CDR3 sequence (DNA): TGTGCCAGCAGTCGGATGACAGGGTGGAATGAAAAACTGTTTTTT.